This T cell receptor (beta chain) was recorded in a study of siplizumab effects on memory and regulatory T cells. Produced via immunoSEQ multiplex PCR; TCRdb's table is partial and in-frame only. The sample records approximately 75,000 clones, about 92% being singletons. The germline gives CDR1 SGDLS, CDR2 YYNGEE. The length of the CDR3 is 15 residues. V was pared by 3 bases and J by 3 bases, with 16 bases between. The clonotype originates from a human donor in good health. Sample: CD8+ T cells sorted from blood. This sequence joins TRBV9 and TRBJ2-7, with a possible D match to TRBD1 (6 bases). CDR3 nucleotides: TGTGCCAGCAGCGAGAGATCGGACAGATTCTACGAGCAGTACTTC. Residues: CASSERSDRFYEQYF. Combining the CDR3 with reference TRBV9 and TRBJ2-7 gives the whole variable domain DSGVTQTPKHLITATGQRVTLRCSPRSGDLSVYWYQQSLDQGLQFLIQYYNGEERAKGNILERFSAQQFPDLHSELNLSSLELGDSALYFCASSERSDRFYEQYFGPGTRLTVT.